This T cell receptor (beta chain) stems from a study of blood T cells in healthy people across ages. Broader study findings: The recorded TCR beta diversity per million T cells decreased in a roughly linear manner with age.

Primed by a sample-barcoded 5' primer and a J-beta primer mix, a second PCR proceeded for about 6 to 12 cycles. All samples yielded 3 million or more CDR3-containing paired-end reads. TCRdb itself ran the 5' RACE reads through MiXCR, one entry per CDR3 protein. Altogether some 760,000 distinct CDR3 sequences are present, 20% to 25% being singletons, with the ten largest covering 3% to 4.5%. On this clonotype: Its matching antigen is unknown.

The CDR3 totals 16 residues. The germline gives CDR1 SQVTM, CDR2 ANQGSEA. V lost 6 bases, J lost 5 bases, and 11 bases stayed unmatched. The sample was also reused in another study, on T cells of mothers and their children. From that study: Related mother-child pairs shared marginally more repertoire than unrelated pairs, though not significantly.

This chain joins TRBV29-1 and TRBJ2-5; 14 bases are a match to TRBD2. This clonotype was obtained from a boy between 10 and 17 years old in good health. Material for sequencing was blood. CDR3 DNA: TGCAGCGTGCTTGGACTAGCGGGAGGTTCGAGGGAGACCCAGTACTTC. Its translation is CSVLGLAGGSRETQYF.